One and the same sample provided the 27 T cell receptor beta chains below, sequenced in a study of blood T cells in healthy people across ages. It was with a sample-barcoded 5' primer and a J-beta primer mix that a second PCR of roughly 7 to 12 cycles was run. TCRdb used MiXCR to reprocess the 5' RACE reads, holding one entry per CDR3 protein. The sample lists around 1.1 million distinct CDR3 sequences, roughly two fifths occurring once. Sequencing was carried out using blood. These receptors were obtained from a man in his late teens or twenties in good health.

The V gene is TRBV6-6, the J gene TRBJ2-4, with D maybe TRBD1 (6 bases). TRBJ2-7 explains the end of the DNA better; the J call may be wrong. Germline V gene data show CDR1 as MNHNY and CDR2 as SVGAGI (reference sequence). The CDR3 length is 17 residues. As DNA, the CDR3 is TGTGCCAGCAGTTACACAAGACAGGAATTACCGCCCTACGAGCAGTACTTC. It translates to CASSYTRQELPPYEQYF.

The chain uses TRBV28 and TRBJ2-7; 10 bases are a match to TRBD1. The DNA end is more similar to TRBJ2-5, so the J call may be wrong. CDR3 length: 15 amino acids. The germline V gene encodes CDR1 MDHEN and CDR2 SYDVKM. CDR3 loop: CASRQGQGDLETQYF. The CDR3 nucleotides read TGTGCCAGCAGGCAAGGACAGGGGGATTTAGAGACCCAGTACTTC.

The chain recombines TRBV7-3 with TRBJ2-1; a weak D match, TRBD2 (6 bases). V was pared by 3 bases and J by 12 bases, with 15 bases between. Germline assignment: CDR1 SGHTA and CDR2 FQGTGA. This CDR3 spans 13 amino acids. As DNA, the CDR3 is TGTGCCAGCAGCTTGAATAGGGAGGATGGGCAGTTCTTC. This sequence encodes CASSLNREDGQFF.

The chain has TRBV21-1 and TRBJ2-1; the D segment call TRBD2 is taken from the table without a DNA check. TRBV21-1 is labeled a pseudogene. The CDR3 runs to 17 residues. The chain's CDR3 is CASSKRPSGGTYNEQFF. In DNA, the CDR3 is TGTGCCAGCAGCAAACGTCCTAGCGGGGGGACCTACAATGAGCAGTTCTTC.

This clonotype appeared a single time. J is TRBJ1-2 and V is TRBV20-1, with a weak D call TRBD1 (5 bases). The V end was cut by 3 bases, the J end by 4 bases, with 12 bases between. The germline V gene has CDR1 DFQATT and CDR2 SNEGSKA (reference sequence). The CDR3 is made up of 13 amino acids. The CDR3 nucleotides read TGCAGTGCTAGTCCGGGGGTGGGCTATGGCTACACCTTC. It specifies CSASPGVGYGYTF.

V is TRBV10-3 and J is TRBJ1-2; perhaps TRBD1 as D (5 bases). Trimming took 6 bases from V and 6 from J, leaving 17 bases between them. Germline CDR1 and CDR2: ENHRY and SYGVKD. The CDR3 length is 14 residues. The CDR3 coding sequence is TGTGCCATCAGGATTCGGGGGGAACGGGATGGCTACACCTTC. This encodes CAIRIRGERDGYTF.

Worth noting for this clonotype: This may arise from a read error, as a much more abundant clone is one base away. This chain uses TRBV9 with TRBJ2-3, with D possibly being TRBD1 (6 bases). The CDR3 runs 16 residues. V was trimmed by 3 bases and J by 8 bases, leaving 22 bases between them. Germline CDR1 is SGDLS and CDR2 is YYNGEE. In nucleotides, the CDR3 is TGTGCCAGCAGCGCCTACGACAGGAAGGGGGTAGGTACGCAGTATTTT. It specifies CASSAYDRKGVGTQYF.

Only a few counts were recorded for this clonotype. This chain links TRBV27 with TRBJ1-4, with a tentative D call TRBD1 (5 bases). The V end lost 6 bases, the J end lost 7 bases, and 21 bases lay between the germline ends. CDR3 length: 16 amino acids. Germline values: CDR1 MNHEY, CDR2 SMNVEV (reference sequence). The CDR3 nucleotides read TGTGCCAGCAGCGCCAGGGTACCTCTTTCTCCTGAAAAACTGTTTTTT. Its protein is CASSARVPLSPEKLFF.

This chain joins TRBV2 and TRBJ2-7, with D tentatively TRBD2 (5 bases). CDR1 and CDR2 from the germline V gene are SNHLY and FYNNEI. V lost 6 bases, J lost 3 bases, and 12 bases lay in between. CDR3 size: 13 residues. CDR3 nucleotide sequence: TGTGCCAGCAGGGAGGTTATGAACTACGAGCAGTACTTC. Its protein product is CASREVMNYEQYF.

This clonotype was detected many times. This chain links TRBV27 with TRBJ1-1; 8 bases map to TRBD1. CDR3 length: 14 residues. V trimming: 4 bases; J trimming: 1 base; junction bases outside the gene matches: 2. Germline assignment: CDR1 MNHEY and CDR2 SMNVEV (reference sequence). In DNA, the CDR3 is TGTGCCAGCAGTTCCCAGGGGGCGAACACTGAAGCTTTCTTT. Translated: CASSSQGANTEAFF.

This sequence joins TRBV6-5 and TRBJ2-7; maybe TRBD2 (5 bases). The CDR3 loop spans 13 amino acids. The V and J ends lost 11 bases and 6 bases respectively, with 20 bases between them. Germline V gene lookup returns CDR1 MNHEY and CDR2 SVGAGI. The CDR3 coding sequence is TGTGCCGCTGAGCACGGCAGAGGAGGCGAGCAGTACTTC. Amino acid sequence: CAAEHGRGGEQYF.

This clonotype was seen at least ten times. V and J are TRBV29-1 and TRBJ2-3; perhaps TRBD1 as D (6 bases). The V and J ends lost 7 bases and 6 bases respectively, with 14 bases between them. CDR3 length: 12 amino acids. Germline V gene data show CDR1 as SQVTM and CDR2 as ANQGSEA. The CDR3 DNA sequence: TGCAGCGGGATTGGGGGCTTGGATACGCAGTATTTT. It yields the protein CSGIGGLDTQYF.

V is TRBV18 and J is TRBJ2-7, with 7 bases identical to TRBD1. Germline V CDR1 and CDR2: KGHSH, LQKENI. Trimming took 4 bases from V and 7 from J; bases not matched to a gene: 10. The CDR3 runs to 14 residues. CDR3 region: CASSRTGNGMEQYF. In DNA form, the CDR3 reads TGTGCCAGCTCACGGACAGGCAACGGTATGGAGCAGTACTTC.

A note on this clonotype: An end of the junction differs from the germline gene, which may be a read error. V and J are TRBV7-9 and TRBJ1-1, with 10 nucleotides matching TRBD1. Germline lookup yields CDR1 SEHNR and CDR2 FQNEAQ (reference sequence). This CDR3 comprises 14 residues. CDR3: CASSSDRGLSGAFF. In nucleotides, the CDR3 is TGCGCCAGCAGCTCCGACAGGGGGCTGTCAGGGGCTTTCTTT.

The CDR3 nucleotides read TGCAGCGTTGAACCTAGCGGGGAAACCCTTTCCTACAATGAGCAGTACTTC. This sequence encodes CSVEPSGETLSYNEQYF. This sequence joins TRBV29-1 and TRBJ2-5; 9 positions match TRBD2. J lost 11 bases, V lost 2 bases, and 21 bases had no gene match. This CDR3 has 17 residues. Germline V gene lookup returns CDR1 SQVTM and CDR2 ANQGSEA.

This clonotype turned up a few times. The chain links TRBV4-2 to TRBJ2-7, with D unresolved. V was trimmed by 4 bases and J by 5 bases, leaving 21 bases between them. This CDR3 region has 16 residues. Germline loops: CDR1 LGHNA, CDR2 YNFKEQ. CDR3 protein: CASSRQPGPLFDEQYF. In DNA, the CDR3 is TGTGCCAGCAGCCGTCAACCGGGCCCCCTATTTGACGAGCAGTACTTC.

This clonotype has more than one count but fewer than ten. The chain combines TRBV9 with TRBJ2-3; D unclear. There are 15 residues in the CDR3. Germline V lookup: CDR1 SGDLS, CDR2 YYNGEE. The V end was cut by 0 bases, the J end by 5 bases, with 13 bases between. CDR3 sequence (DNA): TGTGCCAGCAGCGTAGGACCCCGCTGTGGAGATACGCAGTATTTT. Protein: CASSVGPRCGDTQYF.

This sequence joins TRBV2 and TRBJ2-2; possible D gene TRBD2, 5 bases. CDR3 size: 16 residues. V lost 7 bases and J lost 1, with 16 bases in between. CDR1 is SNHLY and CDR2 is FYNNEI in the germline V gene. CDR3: CASTVQRAGNTGELFF. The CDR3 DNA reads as TGTGCCAGCACCGTCCAGAGGGCAGGGAACACCGGGGAGCTGTTTTTT.

For the CDR3, the DNA is TGCAGCTCGACAGGGACTAGCGGGGGGTGGAAAGAGACCCAGTACTTC. This codes for CSSTGTSGGWKETQYF. The chain combines TRBV29-1 with TRBJ2-5, with 15 nucleotides matching TRBD2. The CDR3 totals 16 residues. V dropped 8 bases and J dropped 3; count of bases not matched to a gene: 10. CDR1 and CDR2 (germline): SQVTM, ANQGSEA.

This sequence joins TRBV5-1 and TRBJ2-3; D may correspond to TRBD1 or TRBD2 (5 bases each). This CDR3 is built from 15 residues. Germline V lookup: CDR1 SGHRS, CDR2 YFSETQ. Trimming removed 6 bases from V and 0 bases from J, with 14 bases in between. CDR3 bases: TGCGCCAGCACCTCCGGGACGGGCAGCACAGATACGCAGTATTTT. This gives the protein CASTSGTGSTDTQYF.

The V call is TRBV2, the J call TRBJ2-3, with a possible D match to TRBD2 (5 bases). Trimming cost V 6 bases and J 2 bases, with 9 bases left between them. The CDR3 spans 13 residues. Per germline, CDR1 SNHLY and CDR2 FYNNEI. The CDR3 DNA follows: TGTGCCAGCAGGGAGCGGACCACAGATACGCAGTATTTT. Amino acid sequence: CASRERTTDTQYF. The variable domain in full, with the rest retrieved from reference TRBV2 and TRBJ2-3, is EPEVTQTPSHQVTQMGQEVILRCVPISNHLYFYWYRQILGQKVEFLVSFYNNEISEKSEIFDDQFSVERPDGSNFTLKIRSTKLEDSAMYFCASRERTTDTQYFGPGTRLTVL.

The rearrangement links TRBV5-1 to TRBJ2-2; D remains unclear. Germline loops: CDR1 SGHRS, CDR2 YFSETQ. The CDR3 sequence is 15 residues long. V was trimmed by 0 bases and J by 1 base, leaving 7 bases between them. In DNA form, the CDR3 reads TGCGCCAGCAGCTTGGGTTTACAGAACACCGGGGAGCTGTTTTTT. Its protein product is CASSLGLQNTGELFF.

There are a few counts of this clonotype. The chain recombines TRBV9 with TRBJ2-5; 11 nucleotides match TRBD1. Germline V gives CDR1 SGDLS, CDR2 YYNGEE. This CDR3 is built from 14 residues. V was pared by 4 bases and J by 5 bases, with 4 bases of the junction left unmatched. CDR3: CASSFRDRGETQYF. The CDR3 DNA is TGTGCCAGCAGCTTCCGGGACAGGGGGGAGACCCAGTACTTC. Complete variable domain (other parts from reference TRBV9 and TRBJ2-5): DSGVTQTPKHLITATGQRVTLRCSPRSGDLSVYWYQQSLDQGLQFLIQYYNGEERAKGNILERFSAQQFPDLHSELNLSSLELGDSALYFCASSFRDRGETQYFGPGTRLLVL.

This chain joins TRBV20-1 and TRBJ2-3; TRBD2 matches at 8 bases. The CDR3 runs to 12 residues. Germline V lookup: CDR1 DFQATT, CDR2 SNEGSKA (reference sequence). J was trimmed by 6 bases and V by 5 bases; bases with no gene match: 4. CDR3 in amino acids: CSAPSGGDTQYF. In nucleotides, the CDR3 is TGCAGTGCTCCAAGCGGGGGCGATACGCAGTATTTT.

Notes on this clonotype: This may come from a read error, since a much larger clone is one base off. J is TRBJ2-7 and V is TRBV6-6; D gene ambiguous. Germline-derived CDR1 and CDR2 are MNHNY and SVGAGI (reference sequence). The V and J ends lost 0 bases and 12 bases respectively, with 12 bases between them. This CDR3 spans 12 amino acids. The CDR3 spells CASSYSSETRYF. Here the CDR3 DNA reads TGTGCCAGCAGTTACTCGAGCGAGACCCGGTACTTC.

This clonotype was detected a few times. CDR3 in DNA: TGCGCCAGCAGCCAGGTCAGGGGTGGTAATCAGCCCCAGCATTTT. Translated: CASSQVRGGNQPQHF. This chain joins TRBV4-1 and TRBJ1-5; D perhaps matches TRBD1 (6 bases). The length of the CDR3 is 15 residues. Trimming left V 3 bases short and J 4 bases short, with 13 bases between. Germline CDR1 and CDR2: MGHRA and YSYEKL.

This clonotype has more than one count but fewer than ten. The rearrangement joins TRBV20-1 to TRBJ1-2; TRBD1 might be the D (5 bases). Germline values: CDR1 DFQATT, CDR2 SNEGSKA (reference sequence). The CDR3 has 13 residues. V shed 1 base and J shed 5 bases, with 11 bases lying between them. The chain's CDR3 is CSARAPGGYGYTF. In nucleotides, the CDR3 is TGCAGTGCTAGAGCGCCGGGGGGGTATGGCTACACCTTC.